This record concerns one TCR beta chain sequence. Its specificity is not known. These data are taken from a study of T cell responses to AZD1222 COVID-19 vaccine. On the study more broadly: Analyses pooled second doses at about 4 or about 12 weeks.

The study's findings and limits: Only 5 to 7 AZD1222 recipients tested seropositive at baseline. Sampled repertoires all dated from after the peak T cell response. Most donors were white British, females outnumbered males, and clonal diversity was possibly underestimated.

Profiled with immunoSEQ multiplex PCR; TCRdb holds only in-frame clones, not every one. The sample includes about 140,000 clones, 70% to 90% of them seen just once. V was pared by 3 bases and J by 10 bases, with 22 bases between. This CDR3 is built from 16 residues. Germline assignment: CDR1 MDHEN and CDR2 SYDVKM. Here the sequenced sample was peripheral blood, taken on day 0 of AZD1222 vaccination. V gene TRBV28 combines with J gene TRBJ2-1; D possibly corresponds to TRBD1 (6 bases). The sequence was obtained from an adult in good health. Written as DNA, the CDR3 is TGTGCCAGCAGTTTGGGGGCCGGAGGCGGAATGATGGAGCAGTTCTTC. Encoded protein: CASSLGAGGGMMEQFF.